This T cell receptor beta chain was recorded in a study of vaccination and CD4 T cells after COVID-19. Cultured CD4+ T cell DNA underwent sequencing with the Oncomine TCR Beta short-read assay. One entry per CDR3 protein results from TCRdb running MiXCR on the PCR reads. The sample records about 25,000 distinct CDR3 sequences, approximately 50% being singletons. As to this clonotype: Its specificity is not known.

Regarding treatment: roughly nine-day PBMC culture with coronavirus spike peptide pools or control peptides (ViraFEST assay). CDR1 and CDR2 from the germline V gene are DFQATT and SNEGSKA (reference sequence). V lost 0 bases, J lost 2 bases, and 16 bases lay in between. This CDR3 is 16 amino acids long. This sequence joins TRBV20-1 and TRBJ1-2, with D perhaps TRBD1 (6 bases). This TCR came from a human donor who had recovered from COVID-19. Source material: CD4+ T cells from blood, cultured in vitro. The CDR3 region has the DNA TGCAGTGCTAGAGATCGAGGGAGACAGGAGAACTATGGCTACACCTTC. This translates into CSARDRGRQENYGYTF.